This T cell receptor (beta chain) derives from a study of T cell changes during pregnancy in multiple sclerosis. Repertoires were generated with immunoSEQ multiplex PCR, while TCRdb's copy carries only in-frame clones and drops some. The sample comprises some 110,000 clones, about 90% of which are singletons, and 1.5% to 2% rests with the top ten. The CDR3 runs to 15 residues. Trimming cost V 6 bases and J 1 base; bases outside gene matches: 6. CDR1 and CDR2 (germline): MDHEN, SYDVKM. The J gene is TRBJ1-5, the V gene TRBV28; the match to TRBD1 covers 7 bases. This material consisted of peripheral blood, taken before pregnancy. The receptor comes from a female donor with multiple sclerosis, enrolled in a pregnancy study. CDR3 nucleotide sequence: TGTGCCAGCAGACCGGGACAGATAAGCAATCAGCCCCAGCATTTT. Amino acid sequence: CASRPGQISNQPQHF.